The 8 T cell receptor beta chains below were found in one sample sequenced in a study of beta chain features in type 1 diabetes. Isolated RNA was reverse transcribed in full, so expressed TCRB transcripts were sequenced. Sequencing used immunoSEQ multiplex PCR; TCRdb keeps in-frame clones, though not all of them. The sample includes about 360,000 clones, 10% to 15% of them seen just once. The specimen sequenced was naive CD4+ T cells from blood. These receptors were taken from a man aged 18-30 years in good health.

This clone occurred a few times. The CDR3 reads CASSSPGLANNEQFF. CDR3 sequence (DNA): TGCGCCAGCAGCTCACCGGGACTAGCGAACAATGAGCAGTTCTTC. The J gene is TRBJ2-1, the V gene TRBV5-1; 10 bases are shared with TRBD2. The CDR3 is made up of 15 amino acids. Trimming removed 3 bases from V and 5 bases from J; junction bases left unmatched: 5. Looked up from germline, CDR1 is SGHRS and CDR2 is YFSETQ.

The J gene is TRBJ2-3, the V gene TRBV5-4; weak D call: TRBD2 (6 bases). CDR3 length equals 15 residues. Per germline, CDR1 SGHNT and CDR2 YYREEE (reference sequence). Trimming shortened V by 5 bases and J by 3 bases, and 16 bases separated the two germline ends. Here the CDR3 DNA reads TGTGCCAGCAGTGGACCGGGAGCGCGAACAGATACGCAGTATTTT. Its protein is CASSGPGARTDTQYF.

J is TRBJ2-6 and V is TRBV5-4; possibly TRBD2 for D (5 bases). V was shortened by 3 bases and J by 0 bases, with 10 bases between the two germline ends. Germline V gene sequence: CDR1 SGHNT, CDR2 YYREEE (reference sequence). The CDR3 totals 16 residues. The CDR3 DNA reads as TGTGCCAGCAGCTCCGGACTCAACTCTGGGGCCAACGTCCTGACTTTC. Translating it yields CASSSGLNSGANVLTF.

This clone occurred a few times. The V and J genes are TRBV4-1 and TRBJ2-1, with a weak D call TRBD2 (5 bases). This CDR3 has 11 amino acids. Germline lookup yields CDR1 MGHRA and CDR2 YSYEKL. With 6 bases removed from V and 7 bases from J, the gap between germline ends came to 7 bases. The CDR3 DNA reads TGCGCCAGCAGGAGGGCGAATGAGCAGTTCTTC. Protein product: CASRRANEQFF.

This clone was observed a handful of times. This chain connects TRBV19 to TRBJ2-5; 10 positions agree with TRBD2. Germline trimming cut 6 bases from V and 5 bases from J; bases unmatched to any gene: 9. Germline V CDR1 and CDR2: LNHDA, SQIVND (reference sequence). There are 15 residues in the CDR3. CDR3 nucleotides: TGTGCCAGTAGGCCCCAGCGGGGGGGCCCGGAGACCCAGTACTTC. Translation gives CASRPQRGGPETQYF.

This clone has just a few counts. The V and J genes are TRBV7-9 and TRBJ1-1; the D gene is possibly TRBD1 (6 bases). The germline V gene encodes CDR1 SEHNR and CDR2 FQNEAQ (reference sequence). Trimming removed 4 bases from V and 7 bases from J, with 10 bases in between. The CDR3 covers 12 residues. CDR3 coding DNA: TGTGCCAGCAGCTCGACAGGCTTTGAAGCTTTCTTT. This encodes CASSSTGFEAFF.

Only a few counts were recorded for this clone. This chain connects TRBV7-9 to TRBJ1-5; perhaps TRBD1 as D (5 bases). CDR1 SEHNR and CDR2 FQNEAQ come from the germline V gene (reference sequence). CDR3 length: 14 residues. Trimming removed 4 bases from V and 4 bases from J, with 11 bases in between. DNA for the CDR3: TGTGCCAGCAGCTCGATGACAGCTAATCAGCCCCAGCATTTT. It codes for CASSSMTANQPQHF. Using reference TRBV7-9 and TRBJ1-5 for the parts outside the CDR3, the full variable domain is DTGVSQNPRHKITKRGQNVTFRCDPISEHNRLYWYRQTLGQGPEFLTYFQNEAQLEKSRLLSDRFSAERPKGSFSTLEIQRTEQGDSAMYLCASSSMTANQPQHFGDGTRLSIL.

The CDR3: CASSTLAGGHGNEQFF. DNA of the CDR3: TGTGCCAGCAGCACACTAGCGGGGGGGCATGGCAATGAGCAGTTCTTC. The rearrangement joins TRBV9 to TRBJ2-1; TRBD2 aligns across 13 bases. The CDR3 has 16 residues. Trimming removed 4 bases from V and 6 bases from J; junction bases left unmatched: 7. Germline CDR1 SGDLS, CDR2 YYNGEE.